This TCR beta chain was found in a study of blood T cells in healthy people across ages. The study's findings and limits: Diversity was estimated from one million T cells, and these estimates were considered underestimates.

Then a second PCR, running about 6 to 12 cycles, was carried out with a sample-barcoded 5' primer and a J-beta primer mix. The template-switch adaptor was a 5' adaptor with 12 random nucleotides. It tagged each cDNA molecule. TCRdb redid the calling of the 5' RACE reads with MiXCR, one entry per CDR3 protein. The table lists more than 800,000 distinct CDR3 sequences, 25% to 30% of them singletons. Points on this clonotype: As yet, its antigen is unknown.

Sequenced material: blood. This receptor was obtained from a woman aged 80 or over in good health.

CDR3 amino acids: CASSDNGANVLTF. CDR3 nucleotide sequence: TGTGCCAGCAGTGATAATGGGGCCAACGTCCTGACTTTC. The rearrangement links TRBV6-1 to TRBJ2-6; D gene ambiguous. The CDR3 sequence is 13 residues long. Germline V lookup: CDR1 MNHNS, CDR2 SASEGT. Trimming cost V 3 bases and J 3 bases, with 3 bases left between them.